Listed below are T cell receptor beta chains from one sample, sequenced in a study of blood T cell repertoires in COVID-19. Clones were read by immunoSEQ multiplex PCR, and TCRdb kept only the in-frame ones, dropping some. The sample carries over 90,000 clones, almost 80% recorded once. Sequencing was done on a sample of peripheral blood. These receptors were collected from a man in his 60s with active or convalescent COVID-19. The CDR3 runs from the conserved cysteine through the conserved F or W. D genes are given only for firm matches. Expanded clones are given a class, and other clones once, few, many or no size at all.

D: TRBD1; J: TRBJ2-3; size: -; V: TRBV7-9; CDR3: CASSLTRTTGLASTDTQYF; DNA: TGTGCCAGCAGCCTTACTCGCACGACAGGGCTTGCTAGCACAGATACGCAGTATTTT
D: -; J: TRBJ1-1; size: once; V: TRBV5-6; CDR3: CASSLTGLDTEAFF; DNA: TGTGCCAGCAGCTTGACAGGGTTGGACACTGAAGCTTTCTTT
D: TRBD1; J: TRBJ1-1; size: -; V: TRBV27; CDR3: CASKPGQGRAFF; DNA: TGTGCCAGCAAACCGGGACAGGGTAGGGCTTTCTTT
D: -; J: TRBJ2-1; size: -; V: TRBV5-1; CDR3: CASSLVVSGASNEQFF; DNA: TGCGCCAGCAGCCTCGTCGTCTCGGGAGCAAGCAATGAGCAGTTCTTC
D: -; J: TRBJ1-6; size: once; V: TRBV11-3; CDR3: CASSPSTDNSPLHF; DNA: TGTGCCAGCAGCCCTTCGACAGATAATTCACCCCTCCACTTT
D: -; J: TRBJ2-2; size: -; V: TRBV12-3/TRBV12-4; CDR3: CASRLHSPGELFF; DNA: TGTGCCAGCAGACTCCATTCGCCCGGGGAGCTGTTTTTT
D: -; J: TRBJ1-1; size: -; V: TRBV30; CDR3: CAWSQTENTEAFF; DNA: TGTGCCTGGAGCCAAACAGAGAACACTGAAGCTTTCTTT
D: TRBD2; J: TRBJ2-5; size: few; V: TRBV6-5; CDR3: CASRRGTSWETQYF; DNA: TGTGCCAGCAGGAGGGGGACTAGCTGGGAGACCCAGTACTTC
D: -; J: TRBJ2-1; size: -; V: TRBV11-2; CDR3: CASKGGQSYNEQFF; DNA: TGTGCCAGCAAGGGGGGACAGAGCTACAATGAGCAGTTCTTC
D: -; J: TRBJ1-6; size: -; V: TRBV5-1; CDR3: CASSISTDFNSPLHF; DNA: TGCGCCAGCTCCATCTCGACAGACTTTAATTCACCCCTCCACTTT
D: TRBD2; J: TRBJ2-1; size: -; V: TRBV7-8; CDR3: CASSRTSGRTGEQFF; DNA: TGTGCCAGCAGTAGGACTAGCGGGAGAACGGGTGAGCAGTTCTTC
D: -; J: TRBJ2-1; size: -; V: TRBV7-2; CDR3: CASSLGAGMVQFF; DNA: TGTGCCAGCAGCTTAGGGGCGGGAATGGTGCAGTTCTTC
D: -; J: TRBJ2-7; size: -; V: TRBV28; CDR3: CASSYRQVSYEQYF; DNA: TGTGCCAGCAGTTATCGCCAGGTTTCCTACGAGCAGTACTTC
D: -; J: TRBJ2-3; size: -; V: TRBV7-3; CDR3: CASSSHMAEDTQYF; DNA: TGTGCCAGCAGCTCCCACATGGCGGAAGATACGCAGTATTTT
D: TRBD2; J: TRBJ2-1; size: -; V: TRBV7-8; CDR3: CASSPSGGRQFF; DNA: TGTGCCAGCAGCCCTAGCGGCGGGAGACAGTTCTTC
D: -; J: TRBJ2-1; size: -; V: TRBV29-1; CDR3: CSVEEVGGSSSYNEQFF; DNA: TGCAGCGTTGAAGAGGTGGGAGGTTCAAGCTCCTACAATGAGCAGTTCTTC
D: -; J: TRBJ2-1; size: -; V: TRBV21-1; CDR3: CASSPGPRDSFSYNEQFF; DNA: TGTGCCAGCAGTCCCGGACCTCGGGACTCTTTTTCCTACAATGAGCAGTTCTTC
D: -; J: TRBJ2-3; size: few; V: TRBV12-3/TRBV12-4; CDR3: CASGSTRTDTQYF; DNA: TGTGCCAGCGGGAGTACCCGGACAGATACGCAGTATTTT
D: -; J: TRBJ2-3; size: few; V: TRBV19; CDR3: CASKKSWGGHTDTQYF; DNA: TGTGCCAGTAAAAAAAGTTGGGGCGGACACACAGATACGCAGTATTTT
D: -; J: TRBJ2-1; size: -; V: TRBV28; CDR3: CASSRTYEQFF; DNA: TGTGCCAGCAGTCGGACTTATGAGCAGTTCTTC
D: -; J: TRBJ1-3; size: -; V: TRBV5-1; CDR3: CASSLDPRQGGNTIYF; DNA: TGCGCCAGCAGCTTGGACCCCCGGCAGGGGGGAAACACCATATATTTT
D: TRBD1; J: TRBJ1-2; size: -; V: TRBV25-1; CDR3: CASTVRDRLRYGYTF; DNA: TGTGCCAGCACTGTTCGGGACAGGCTAAGATATGGCTACACCTTC
D: -; J: TRBJ1-2; size: once; V: TRBV6-5; CDR3: CASSYSSNYGYTF; DNA: TGTGCCAGCAGTTACTCGAGTAACTATGGCTACACCTTC
D: -; J: TRBJ1-1; size: once; V: TRBV2; CDR3: CASSRTALNTEAFF; DNA: TGTGCCAGCAGTAGGACAGCCCTGAACACTGAAGCTTTCTTT
D: TRBD2; J: TRBJ2-6; size: -; V: TRBV28; CDR3: CASSPAGDGANVLTF; DNA: TGTGCCAGCAGCCCGGCGGGGGACGGGGCCAACGTCCTGACTTTC
D: TRBD1; J: TRBJ2-7; size: -; V: TRBV5-1; CDR3: CASSLEPGGSYEQYF; DNA: TGCGCCAGCAGCTTAGAGCCAGGGGGCTCCTACGAGCAGTACTTC
D: -; J: TRBJ1-6; size: few; V: TRBV6-5; CDR3: CASMRDTVQNSPLHF; DNA: TGTGCCAGCATGAGGGACACGGTACAAAATTCACCCCTCCACTTT
D: TRBD1; J: TRBJ1-5; size: -; V: TRBV16; CDR3: CASSPGTGGHRYSNQPQHF; DNA: TGTGCCAGCAGCCCTGGGACAGGGGGCCACAGGTATAGCAATCAGCCCCAGCATTTT
D: -; J: TRBJ1-4; size: -; V: TRBV23-1; CDR3: CASSPSATNEKLFF; DNA: TGCGCCAGCAGCCCAAGCGCAACTAATGAAAAACTGTTTTTT
D: TRBD2; J: TRBJ2-1; size: -; V: TRBV9; CDR3: CASSRRSGRINEQFF; DNA: TGTGCCAGCTCCCGGCGTAGCGGGAGGATAAATGAGCAGTTCTTC
D: -; J: TRBJ2-2; size: -; V: TRBV6-2/TRBV6-3; CDR3: CASSYSPGVRTGELFF; DNA: TGTGCCAGCAGTTACTCTCCGGGAGTAAGAACCGGGGAGCTGTTTTTT
D: TRBD1; J: TRBJ2-7; size: few; V: TRBV5-1; CDR3: CASSLAGDRGAEQYF; DNA: TGCGCCAGCAGCTTGGCCGGGGACAGGGGTGCCGAGCAGTACTTC
D: -; J: TRBJ1-6; size: -; V: TRBV6-6; CDR3: CAGKAGGYNSPLHF; DNA: TGTGCCGGAAAGGCGGGAGGGTATAATTCACCCCTCCACTTT
D: -; J: TRBJ1-1; size: -; V: TRBV7-2; CDR3: CASSLRVRTEAFF; DNA: TGTGCCAGCAGCTTACGGGTTCGGACTGAAGCTTTCTTT
D: -; J: TRBJ2-7; size: -; V: TRBV21-1; CDR3: CASSKKGLSEQYF; DNA: TGTGCCAGCAGCAAGAAGGGACTATCCGAGCAGTACTTC
D: TRBD1; J: TRBJ2-7; size: -; V: TRBV5-4; CDR3: CASSPSPGTGDYEQYF; DNA: TGTGCCAGCAGTCCCAGCCCCGGGACAGGGGACTACGAGCAGTACTTC
D: TRBD1; J: TRBJ1-2; size: -; V: TRBV6-5; CDR3: CASSPIRDSYGYTF; DNA: TGTGCCAGCAGCCCGATTAGGGACAGTTATGGCTACACCTTC
D: TRBD2; J: TRBJ2-1; size: few; V: TRBV2; CDR3: CASSHGTSGRSNEQFF; DNA: TGTGCCAGCAGTCATGGGACTAGCGGACGGAGCAATGAGCAGTTCTTC
D: -; J: TRBJ1-3; size: -; V: TRBV4-3; CDR3: CASSQGSTVLDTIYF; DNA: TGCGCCAGCAGCCAAGGGTCCACGGTTTTAGACACCATATATTTT
D: TRBD2; J: TRBJ2-1; size: -; V: TRBV14; CDR3: CASSPPYWTSGRAEQFF; DNA: TGTGCCAGCAGTCCCCCTTACTGGACTAGCGGGAGGGCTGAGCAGTTCTTC
D: -; J: TRBJ2-7; size: -; V: TRBV18; CDR3: CASSPPGPRNAEQYF; DNA: TGTGCCAGCTCACCACCGGGCCCTCGGAATGCCGAGCAGTACTTC
D: TRBD2; J: TRBJ2-2; size: -; V: TRBV29-1; CDR3: CSGKAGSGELFF; DNA: TGCAGCGGGAAAGCGGGAAGCGGGGAGCTGTTTTTT
D: -; J: TRBJ2-5; size: -; V: TRBV5-1; CDR3: CASSLTGPNQETQYF; DNA: TGCGCCAGCAGCCTAACAGGGCCCAACCAAGAGACCCAGTACTTC
D: TRBD2; J: TRBJ2-2; size: -; V: TRBV10-2; CDR3: CASRWLAGAGTGELFF; DNA: TGCGCCAGCAGATGGCTAGCGGGAGCAGGGACCGGGGAGCTGTTTTTT
D: -; J: TRBJ2-6; size: -; V: TRBV7-2; CDR3: CASSLNPGLGANVLTF; DNA: TGTGCCAGCAGCTTAAACCCAGGGCTTGGGGCCAACGTCCTGACTTTC
D: TRBD2; J: TRBJ2-2; size: -; V: TRBV2; CDR3: CASITLAGAGELFF; DNA: TGTGCCAGCATAACGCTAGCGGGAGCCGGGGAGCTGTTTTTT
D: TRBD2; J: TRBJ2-5; size: -; V: TRBV5-4; CDR3: CASSRRLAEETQYF; DNA: TGTGCCAGCAGCCGAAGGCTAGCGGAAGAGACCCAGTACTTC
D: -; J: TRBJ1-1; size: -; V: TRBV7-2; CDR3: CASSTGGLQRGAFF; DNA: TGTGCCAGCAGCACGGGGGGACTCCAACGTGGTGCTTTCTTT
D: TRBD2; J: TRBJ2-5; size: few; V: TRBV5-1; CDR3: CASSLAGLANRETQYF; DNA: TGCGCCAGCAGCTTGGCCGGACTAGCGAACCGAGAGACCCAGTACTTC